These T cell receptor beta chains were read from a single sample in a study of blood T cell repertoires in COVID-19. The data were produced by immunoSEQ multiplex PCR, yet TCRdb's version contains in-frame clones alone and is incomplete. The sample has about 120,000 clones, about 79% seen once. The sequencing sample was made of peripheral blood. These receptors all stem from a man aged 70-80 years with acute or convalescent COVID-19. CDR3s include the opening cysteine and the closing phenylalanine or tryptophan.

>TRBV10-3
CAISEIGAGGTDTQYF
>TRBV7-8
CASSLALGQSIFNSPLHF
>TRBV30
CAWSVTAGSTDTQYF
>TRBV12-5
CASDGPGGETQYF
>TRBV11-2
CASSRTSGEYNEQFF
>TRBV7-2
CASSSRGGGNIQYF
>TRBV5-1
CASSLGPTIEGYTF
>TRBV7-3
CASSYAWAGLNEQFF
>TRBV10-3
CAISTGGVTEAFF
>TRBV5-5
CASRLAGAQETQYF
>TRBV7-2
CASSIRVLTDTQYF
>TRBV4-2
CASSQHRVANYGYTF
>TRBV5-1
CASNTLQGSGANVLTF
>TRBV19
CASSMGNWGGNTIYF
>TRBV11-2
CASSLEGIRQGWNEQFF
>TRBV14
CASSIWTGSAGELFF
>TRBV19
CASSFPGGPDGYTF
>TRBV11-3
CASSLAPKGGFFSGNTIYF
>TRBV7-8
CASSLRLASNTGELFF
>TRBV5-1
CASSLQGVEAFF
>TRBV6-2/TRBV6-3
CASSYLASVSNEQFF
>TRBV2
CASREDRGGMDTQYF
>TRBV7-9
CASSPEAGGPSEQFF